Following are 15 T cell receptor beta chains from one sample sequenced in a study of response to subunit inactivated influenza vaccine. MiXCR, applied by TCRdb to the RT-PCR reads, yields one record per CDR3 protein. The table has fewer than 800,000 distinct CDR3 sequences, 15% to 19% seen once; the top ten hold 9.5% to 13%. Sequencing was performed on PBMCs from blood, taken 11 to 12 days after vaccination. The receptors shown here come from a man in his forties or fifties who received an inactivated influenza vaccine.

This clonotype was observed a few times. The CDR3: CASSHLLVQGSQPQHF. The CDR3 region has the DNA TGCGCCAGCAGCCATTTATTGGTACAGGGATCCCAGCCCCAGCATTTT. The chain recombines TRBV4-1 with TRBJ1-5; perhaps TRBD1 as D (6 bases). Trimming cost V 3 bases and J 7 bases, with 19 bases left between them. The CDR3 runs 16 residues. Germline CDR1 is MGHRA and CDR2 is YSYEKL.

This chain links TRBV18 with TRBJ2-7; 8 nucleotides line up with TRBD2. The CDR3 spans 14 residues. Germline loops: CDR1 KGHSH, CDR2 LQKENI. Trimming took 5 bases from V and 3 from J; bases not matched to a gene: 6. This CDR3 is CASSFAGGVYEQYF. The CDR3 DNA reads TGTGCCAGCTCATTTGCGGGGGGCGTCTACGAGCAGTACTTC.

The chain couples TRBV4-3 to TRBJ1-3; weak D call: TRBD1 (6 bases). Germline CDR1 is LGHNA and CDR2 is YSLEER. V dropped 2 bases and J dropped 1 base, with 15 bases sitting between them. The CDR3 is 17 amino acids. This chain's CDR3 is CASSQSLPGQSGNTIYF. The CDR3 nucleotides read TGCGCCAGCAGCCAAAGCTTGCCTGGACAGTCTGGAAACACCATATATTTT.

A few counts support this clonotype. The J gene is TRBJ2-2, the V gene TRBV5-1; TRBD2 matches at 9 bases. After removal of 3 bases from V and 1 base from J, the junction contained 4 bases not matched to a gene. Germline V gene sequence: CDR1 SGHRS, CDR2 YFSETQ. This CDR3 is built from 16 residues. The CDR3 sequence is CASSYLTSGNTGELFF. Here the CDR3 DNA reads TGCGCCAGCAGCTACCTGACTAGCGGGAACACCGGGGAGCTGTTTTTT.

This clonotype was recorded a few times. This chain uses TRBV7-8 with TRBJ2-3, with 11 bases lining up with TRBD2. The germline gives CDR1 SGHVS, CDR2 FQNEAQ. The J segment lost 2 bases and the V segment lost 3 bases, leaving 16 bases of the junction unmatched. The CDR3 covers 20 residues. The CDR3 DNA is TGTGCCAGCAGCTTTGGTTTAACTAGCGGGAGTGGGGGTCCCACAGATACGCAGTATTTT. Its translation is CASSFGLTSGSGGPTDTQYF. The entire variable domain, with the rest obtained from reference TRBV7-8 and TRBJ2-3, is as follows: GAGVSQSPRYKVAKRGQDVALRCDPISGHVSLFWYQQALGQGPEFLTYFQNEAQLDKSGLPSDRFFAERPEGSVSTLKIQRTQQEDSAVYLCASSFGLTSGSGGPTDTQYFGPGTRLTVL.

This clonotype has just a few counts. V is TRBV7-8 and J is TRBJ2-1; TRBD2 matches at 11 bases. Germline assignment: CDR1 SGHVS and CDR2 FQNEAQ. The V and J ends lost 4 bases and 6 bases, in that order; junction bases with no gene match: 11. The CDR3 loop spans 17 amino acids. The CDR3 DNA reads TGTGCCAGCAGCTGGGGTTTAGCGGGGGGGGGATCCAATGAGCAGTTCTTC. It specifies CASSWGLAGGGSNEQFF.

This clonotype occurred many times. This chain uses TRBV20-1 with TRBJ2-1; TRBD1 matches 9 bases. The CDR3 has 18 amino acids. The V gene end was trimmed by 5 bases and the J gene end by 0 bases; junction bases not matched to a gene: 14. Germline CDR1 and CDR2: DFQATT and SNEGSKA (reference sequence). The CDR3 DNA reads TGCAGTGCTTCCCCACCCTCGGGACAGGGAAACTCCTACAATGAGCAGTTCTTC. Translation: CSASPPSGQGNSYNEQFF.

The rearrangement uses TRBV4-3 and TRBJ2-7, with TRBD2 matching over 8 bases. The length of the CDR3 is 18 residues. The junction had 15 bases not matched to a gene; V was cut back by 1 base and J by 4 bases. Germline loops: CDR1 LGHNA, CDR2 YSLEER. CDR3 nucleotide sequence: TGCGCCAGCAGCCAAGTCGGGGCCGGTACTAGCGGACTTTACGAGCAGTACTTC. Residues: CASSQVGAGTSGLYEQYF.

The V gene is TRBV7-9, the J gene TRBJ1-2, with D possibly TRBD1 on 6 matching bases. V was pared by 5 bases and J by 6 bases, with 19 bases between. This CDR3 region has 15 residues. From germline, CDR1 is SEHNR and CDR2 FQNEAQ (reference sequence). For the CDR3, the DNA is TGTGCCAGCAGCCCGAGTTTTAACAGGGCGAATGGCTACACCTTC. It encodes CASSPSFNRANGYTF. The complete variable domain, with remaining parts taken from reference TRBV7-9 and TRBJ1-2, reads DTGVSQNPRHKITKRGQNVTFRCDPISEHNRLYWYRQTLGQGPEFLTYFQNEAQLEKSRLLSDRFSAERPKGSFSTLEIQRTEQGDSAMYLCASSPSFNRANGYTFGSGTRLTVV.

This clonotype occurred a few times. This chain uses TRBV29-1 with TRBJ1-5; tentative D call: TRBD1 (5 bases). CDR1 is SQVTM, CDR2 ANQGSEA, per germline. This CDR3 contains 14 residues. Between the trimmed V and J ends, which lost 6 bases and 0 bases, there was a span of 12 bases. CDR3 nucleotide sequence: TGCAGCGTATCGACAGTGGATAGCAATCAGCCCCAGCATTTT. It specifies CSVSTVDSNQPQHF.

There are a few counts of this clonotype. This rearrangement joins TRBV12-3 or TRBV12-4 to TRBJ2-2; 7 positions match TRBD2. The trim removed 7 bases at V and 6 bases at J, leaving 11 bases unmatched. CDR3 length: 15 amino acids. CDR3 residues: CASNLRRAGAGELFF. The CDR3 DNA reads as TGTGCCAGCAACCTGAGACGGGCGGGGGCCGGGGAGCTGTTTTTT.

The V and J genes are TRBV14 and TRBJ2-5, with no clear D. V was clipped by 2 bases and J by 5 bases, with 3 bases between them. The CDR3 has 11 residues. Germline V gene data show CDR1 as SGHDN and CDR2 as FVKESK. This CDR3 is CASSQFETQYF. The CDR3 coding sequence is TGTGCCAGCAGCCAATTTGAGACCCAGTACTTC. Combining the CDR3 with reference TRBV14 and TRBJ2-5 gives the whole variable domain EAGVTQFPSHSVIEKGQTVTLRCDPISGHDNLYWYRRVMGKEIKFLLHFVKESKQDESGMPNNRFLAERTGGTYSTLKVQPAELEDSGVYFCASSQFETQYFGPGTRLLVL.

The gene calls are TRBV9 and TRBJ2-7, with D possibly matching TRBD2 (6 bases). In germline, CDR1 is SGDLS, CDR2 YYNGEE. V was clipped by 0 bases and J by 0 bases, with 10 bases between them. The CDR3 is 15 amino acids. DNA of the CDR3: TGTGCCAGCAGCGTAGATGGTAGCGGCTCCTACGAGCAGTACTTC. Protein: CASSVDGSGSYEQYF.

This clonotype was picked up a small number of times. The rearrangement uses TRBV9 and TRBJ2-7; D is possibly TRBD1 or TRBD2 (5 bases each). The germline V and J ends were trimmed by 4 bases and 2 bases, with 16 bases remaining between them. Germline-derived CDR1 and CDR2 are SGDLS and YYNGEE. The CDR3 totals 15 residues. CDR3 DNA: TGTGCCAGCAGCCCGGGCCGGGACCCAGCCTACGAGCAGTACTTC. It specifies CASSPGRDPAYEQYF. Full variable domain (rest looked up from reference TRBV9 and TRBJ2-7): DSGVTQTPKHLITATGQRVTLRCSPRSGDLSVYWYQQSLDQGLQFLIQYYNGEERAKGNILERFSAQQFPDLHSELNLSSLELGDSALYFCASSPGRDPAYEQYFGPGTRLTVT.

The chain is built from TRBV28 and TRBJ1-1, with a possible D match to TRBD1 (6 bases). CDR1 is MDHEN, CDR2 SYDVKM, per germline. This CDR3 is built from 16 residues. The germline V and J ends were trimmed by 7 bases and 1 base, with 19 bases remaining between them. DNA of the CDR3: TGTGCCAGCACCCGGGGGCGGGGGACACGGAACACTGAAGCTTTCTTT. It codes for CASTRGRGTRNTEAFF. Variable domain in full (rest from reference TRBV28 and TRBJ1-1): DVKVTQSSRYLVKRTGEKVFLECVQDMDHENMFWYRQDPGLGLRLIYFSYDVKMKEKGDIPEGYSVSREKKERFSLILESASTNQTSMYLCASTRGRGTRNTEAFFGQGTRLTVV.